This T cell receptor (beta chain) was captured by sequencing in a study of cytomegalovirus exposure and HLA in healthy donors. About the study: Across 350 to 500 genotyped donors, over 70% landed in the Caucasian-associated ancestry cluster. General study findings and limits: It was assumed in the presence/absence analyses that sequencing depth was roughly uniform across donors. In a later analysis, most CMV-associated TCR beta chains appeared HLA-restricted.

Concerning this clone itself: The antigen is not known.

PCR employed 60 Vbeta and 13 Jbeta primers. Sequenced by immunoSEQ multiplex PCR; TCRdb stores in-frame clones only, minus some. The listing records 150,000 to 200,000 clones. Germline V gives CDR1 SGHDT, CDR2 YYEEEE. The CDR3 loop spans 17 amino acids. Germline trimming cut 4 bases from V and 4 bases from J; bases unmatched to any gene: 15. The clonotype comes from a man aged 30 to 39 in good health and CMV-seronegative. The rearrangement links TRBV5-6 to TRBJ2-3; 7 nucleotides match TRBD1. Source material: PBMCs. CDR3 region: CASSVPRDSRISDTQYF. The DNA for the CDR3 is TGTGCCAGCAGCGTCCCTCGGGACAGTCGTATCTCAGATACGCAGTATTTT.